This record concerns one TCR beta chain sequence. What this receptor recognizes is not known. The sample holds no much larger clone one base away, and base qualities are not on file. This record belongs to a study of blood T cell repertoires in COVID-19 (TCRdb year 2020). Regarding the complete study: The collaborator samples originated in the United States, Italy and Spain and spanned the acute and convalescent phases of COVID-19. The material from the prospective study consisted of cDNA or gDNA derived from T cells, B-cell-depleted T cells, or PBMCs. The dataset comprised deeply sampled blood TCRbeta repertoires from subjects exposed to, actively infected with, or recovered from COVID-19. The repertoires were released in a freely available public database intended as a resource for research on the immune response to SARS-CoV-2. The samples were drawn from the first 160 participants of the ongoing ImmuneRACE study and from some 1,300 subjects provided by 6 global collaborators. The sample metadata nearly always contained a de-identified subject ID, COVID-19 status, age in years and sex. Where available, HLA class I and class II types were taken from metadata supplied by the sample provider and were not determined by assay-based typing.

General study outcomes and caveats: The quantity of clinical and demographic metadata differed by source and by participant and was supplied without curation.

There are 13 amino acids in the CDR3, from cysteine to valine inclusive. The CDR3 DNA has 39 bases and is translated from base 1. CDR1 and CDR2 (WNHNN, SYGVQD) derive from the germline V gene (reference sequence). TCRbeta CDR3 regions were amplified from genomic DNA using the immunoSEQ Assay, a bias-controlled multiplex PCR. The study's processing was this. The number of nucleated cells in each sample was estimated by amplification of reference gene primers within the assay. Sequence reads were collapsed and filtered to measure the absolute abundance of every unique TCRbeta CDR3 rearrangement. For each sample, productive Simpson clonality was calculated as the square root of Simpson's diversity index across productive rearrangements. TCRdb obtained this table from immuneACCESS and retained in-frame rearrangements with V and J assigned. These tables miss some clones; where compared with another copy, unresolved V genes account for less than half of the shortfall, and the remainder is unexplained. The V and J calls and the clone size are those of that table, but D and trimming were determined from the DNA. The sample has roughly 130,000 clones on record, around 87% of them singletons. About 3.6% of the sample is taken by the ten largest.

Each collaborating institution followed its own protocols to collect whole blood in K2EDTA tubes. Collaborator samples were shipped for TCRbeta analysis as frozen whole blood, isolated PBMCs, or DNA extracted from either sample type. The sample consisted of peripheral blood. The chain is made from TRBV10-1 and TRBJ2-7; 6 matching bases give a weak D call of TRBD1. The sequence derives from a woman aged 60-75 years with acute or convalescent COVID-19. The DNA sequence is TGCGCGGGGCCGACGAGGGGGACGGGCGAGCAGTACGTC. The resulting protein is CAGPTRGTGEQYV.